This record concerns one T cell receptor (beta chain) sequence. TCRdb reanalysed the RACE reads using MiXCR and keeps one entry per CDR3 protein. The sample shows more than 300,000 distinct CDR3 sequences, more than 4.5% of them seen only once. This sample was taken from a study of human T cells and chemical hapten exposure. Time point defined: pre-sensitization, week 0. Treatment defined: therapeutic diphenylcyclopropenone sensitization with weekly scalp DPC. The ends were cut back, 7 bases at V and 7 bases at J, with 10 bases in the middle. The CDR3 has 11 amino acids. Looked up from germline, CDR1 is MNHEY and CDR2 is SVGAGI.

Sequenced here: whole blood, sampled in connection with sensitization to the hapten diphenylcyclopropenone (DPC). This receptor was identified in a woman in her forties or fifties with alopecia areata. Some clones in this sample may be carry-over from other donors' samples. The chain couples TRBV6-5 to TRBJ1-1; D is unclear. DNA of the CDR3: TGTGCCAGCACCCACGCGGGTGAAGCTTTCTTT. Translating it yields CASTHAGEAFF.